The clone carrying this T cell receptor beta chain was seen a few times. No antigen is known for it. This sample is part of a study of cytomegalovirus exposure and HLA in healthy donors. Across the study: In an earlier analysis, approximately 120 million unique TCR beta sequences were found from 150 million to 200 million T cells. Study-level results: While the bulk of TCR sequences proved rare, some public TCRs turned up in many donors. One variant, a missense change in DCLRE1C, was linked in a later analysis to TCR beta V- and J-gene trimming.

In the PCR, 60 Vbeta and 13 Jbeta primers were used. Assay: immunoSEQ multiplex PCR; the TCRdb copy retains only in-frame clones and omits some. This table holds approximately 91,000 clones, roughly 60% found once. The CDR3 consists of 17 residues. The ends lost 1 base at V and 5 bases at J; junction bases unmatched: 9. Germline V CDR1 and CDR2: LGHNA, YSLEER. This receptor was identified in a human donor in good health. V and J are TRBV4-3 and TRBJ2-1, with TRBD1 identical over 9 bases. The material sequenced was PBMCs. As DNA, the CDR3 is TGCGCCAGCAGCCAAGGCCCGGGACAGGGTGAAGACAATGAGCAGTTCTTC. Protein: CASSQGPGQGEDNEQFF.